The clone carrying this T cell receptor (beta chain) was counted many times. This sample was taken from a study of T cells after yellow fever vaccination. CDR1 SGHDT and CDR2 YYEEEE come from the germline V gene. This CDR3 spans 13 amino acids. V lost 2 bases to trimming and J lost 5 bases; unmatched junction nucleotides: 1. TCRdb called the 5' RACE reads again in MiXCR, with one record for every CDR3 protein. The table has 500,000 to 700,000 distinct CDR3 sequences, 15% to 20% seen once. The origin of this receptor is a man in his thirties or forties who received the YFV17D yellow fever vaccine. This rearrangement joins TRBV5-6 to TRBJ2-5; the match to TRBD1 covers 9 bases. The source material was PBMCs, sampled 15 days after the yellow fever booster vaccination. The CDR3 DNA sequence: TGTGCCAGCAGCTTAGGACAGGGGGAGACCCAGTACTTC. Encoded protein: CASSLGQGETQYF.